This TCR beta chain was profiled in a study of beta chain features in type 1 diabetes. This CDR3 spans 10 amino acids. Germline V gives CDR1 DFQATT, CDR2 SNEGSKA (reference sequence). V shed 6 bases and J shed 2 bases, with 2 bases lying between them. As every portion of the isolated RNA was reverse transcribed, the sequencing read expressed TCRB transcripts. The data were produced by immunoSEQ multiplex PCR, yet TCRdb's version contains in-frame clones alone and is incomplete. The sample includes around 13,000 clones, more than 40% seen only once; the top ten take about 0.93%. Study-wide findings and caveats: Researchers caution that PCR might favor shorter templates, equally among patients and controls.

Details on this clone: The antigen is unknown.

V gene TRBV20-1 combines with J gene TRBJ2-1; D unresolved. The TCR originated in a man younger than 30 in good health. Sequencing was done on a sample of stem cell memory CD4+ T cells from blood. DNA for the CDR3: TGCAGTGCCACCTACAATGAGCAGTTCTTC. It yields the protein CSATYNEQFF.